This T cell receptor (beta chain) was profiled in a study of OX40 agonist ivuxolimab in advanced cancers. Turning to the study itself: Every patient in dose escalation had hepatocellular carcinoma, melanoma, renal cell or head and neck cancer. Age averaged around 60 years (range about 20 to 79), and more than 80% were male.

The repertoire was sequenced with immunoSEQ multiplex PCR; TCRdb's copy has only in-frame clones and lacks some. This table holds 70,000 to 95,000 clones, 90% found once. This clone occurred a few times. Antigen: not known. V shed 1 base and J shed 1 base, with 5 bases lying between them. The V gene's germline CDR1 is SGHTA and CDR2 FQGNSA. The CDR3 spans 14 residues. Study observations and caveats: Still undetermined is the antigen specificity of the expanded peripheral T cells.

Sequenced here: CD4+ or CD8+ T cells sorted from blood, sampled in a trial of the OX40 agonist ivuxolimab. The clonotype comes from an adult with an advanced solid tumor such as melanoma, head and neck, liver or kidney cancer. The V call is TRBV7-2, the J call TRBJ2-4; perhaps TRBD1 as D (5 bases). CDR3 region: CASSLDRAKNIQYF. The CDR3 DNA is TGTGCCAGCAGCTTAGACAGGGCCAAAAACATTCAGTACTTC.